The T cell receptor beta chain described here comes from a study of blood T cells in healthy people across ages (dated by TCRdb to 2015 to 2017). General notes on the study: In model experiments, template switching captured roughly one uniquely barcoded TCR beta cDNA molecule for every two T cells. The donors were divided into four age groups: young (average about 15 years), middle-aged (over 35), aged (approximately 64) and long-lived (around 80). Two additional independent replicas of 1 million unique cDNA reads from the same blood draw were analyzed for two donors (one aged 18 to 29 and one aged 80 or older). Age-related changes in TCR beta repertoire diversity were measured in the study by deep sequencing normalized with unique cDNA molecular identifiers. Broader findings and caveats from the paper: Estimates of total diversity from one million sequenced T cells were regarded as lower bounds and underestimates. There was a strong correlation between observed TCR beta diversity and the percentage of naive T cells measured by flow cytometry. Since profiling was done on bulk unsorted PBMCs, naive and antigen-experienced compartments could not be conclusively compared. As age increased, observed TCR beta diversity per million T cells dropped in a roughly linear way, and a significant reduction was already evident by age about 36. Because the CMV infection status of the donors was unknown, age-related changes in expanded clonotypes may potentially have been confounded. Compared with the aged group, the long-lived group had more naive CD4+ T cells, fewer expanded clones and increased TCR diversity, a pattern suggesting age selection.

Receptors were amplified or captured by 5' RACE. For sequencing, an Illumina HiSeq 2500 was employed. The second PCR ran for about 6 to 11 cycles and used a J-beta primer mix along with a sample-barcoded 5' primer. A template-switch 5' adaptor carrying 12 random nucleotides introduced a unique molecular identifier onto each TCR beta cDNA molecule. At least 2.5 million CDR3-containing paired-end reads were obtained from each sample. The Mint cDNA synthesis kit, primed by a TRBC-specific oligonucleotide, was used to synthesize first-strand cDNA from all RNA. All cDNA was treated with uracil-DNA glycosylase and then went through a first 18-cycle PCR with the universal primers M1SS and BC2_uni_R. The published analysis was carried out like this. For normalization, 1 million high-quality reads, each with a distinct molecular identifier, were randomly selected from each sample. Reads sharing molecular identifiers were discarded rather than binned into consensus sequences. MiTCR, set to a Q25 quality threshold and the strictest error-elimination algorithm, was used for CDR3 identification, clonotype clustering and error correction. Lower-bound total TCR beta diversity was estimated with a nonparametric unseen species model using Euler transformation. TCRdb's own reprocessing of the public reads used fastp at Q25 and MiXCR and kept productive beta chains. Each record represents a unique CDR3 protein, reported with the most common genes and DNA among its rows. In this record, the V and J calls reflect TCRdb's handling and not the investigators' own analysis. The sample contains roughly 800,000 distinct CDR3 sequences, roughly 24% of them found a single time. Clones ranked in the top ten supply over 2.5% of the sample.

This clonotype showed up just a few times. Its specific antigen is unknown. Per-nucleotide qualities are absent, and no much larger clonotype sits a single base away. Looking up the germline V gene yields CDR1 MGHRA and CDR2 YSYEKL. Trimming at the junction amounts to 1 base on V and 1 base on J, and the germline ends lie 7 bases apart. The CDR3 goes from the cysteine to the phenylalanine over 14 residues. The entry retains the CDR3 DNA only, 42 bases that are in frame from base 1. The donors were roughly 39 Caucasian individuals from Russia, aged roughly 6 to 90 years, who were systemically healthy. Each donor gave 9.5 to 10 milliliters of peripheral blood, drawn into EDTA-treated Vacutainer tubes. Ficoll-Paque density-gradient centrifugation was used to isolate PBMCs, with at least 6.5 million per sample. Trizol reagent was used to extract total RNA from PBMCs, with at least 5 micrograms per sample. Naive CD45RAhigh/CD27high T cell percentages were measured by flow cytometry on a PBMC aliquot from every donor.

A further study also used this sample, focusing on T cells of mothers and their children. In that second paper, the authors write: Nine systemically healthy Caucasian individuals, comprising three mothers and their six children, were included as donors. cDNA synthesis used all of the extracted RNA, with roughly 1.6 ug of RNA in each 15 ul reaction. In the second PCR, sample barcodes and 2-4 random nucleotides were introduced via the M1S primer. Over 8.5 million TCR beta CDR3 reads were obtained for each mother, and around 3 million reads were obtained for each child. Thymic selection shapes the output of TCR recombination in a similar way in related and unrelated pairs, and inherited differences have a minor effect. Normalized repertoire overlap was always found to be slightly, but never significantly, higher in related mother-child pairs than in unrelated mother-child pairs. Persistent microchimeric T cell clones were not detected, at a sensitivity of around 100 clones per million clonotypes. Deep NGS was used in the study to compare the TCR beta repertoires of mothers and children and to look for features that separate related mother-child pairs from unrelated individuals. The mean age was roughly 40 +/- 4 years for the mothers and around 10 +/- 4 years for the children. Libraries were sequenced on Illumina HiSeq 2000 with 100+100 nt paired-end reads after adapter ligation with NEBNext reagents. To prevent cross-contamination, the mother and child libraries were prepared a month apart and were sequenced in separate runs. Each donor had between roughly 450,000 and 2,100,000 distinct TCR beta clonotypes identified. Naive TCR beta clonotypes were estimated from low-frequency clonotypes matched to each donor's FACS-determined naive share, without sorting.

This sequence uses TRBV4-1 and TRBJ2-5; a confident D gene designation cannot be given. The sequencing sample was made of blood. This receptor was taken from a boy aged 5-17 years in good health. CDR3 region: CASSQVQVQETQYF. The DNA reads as follows: TGCGCCAGCAGCCAAGTTCAGGTCCAAGAGACCCAGTACTTC.